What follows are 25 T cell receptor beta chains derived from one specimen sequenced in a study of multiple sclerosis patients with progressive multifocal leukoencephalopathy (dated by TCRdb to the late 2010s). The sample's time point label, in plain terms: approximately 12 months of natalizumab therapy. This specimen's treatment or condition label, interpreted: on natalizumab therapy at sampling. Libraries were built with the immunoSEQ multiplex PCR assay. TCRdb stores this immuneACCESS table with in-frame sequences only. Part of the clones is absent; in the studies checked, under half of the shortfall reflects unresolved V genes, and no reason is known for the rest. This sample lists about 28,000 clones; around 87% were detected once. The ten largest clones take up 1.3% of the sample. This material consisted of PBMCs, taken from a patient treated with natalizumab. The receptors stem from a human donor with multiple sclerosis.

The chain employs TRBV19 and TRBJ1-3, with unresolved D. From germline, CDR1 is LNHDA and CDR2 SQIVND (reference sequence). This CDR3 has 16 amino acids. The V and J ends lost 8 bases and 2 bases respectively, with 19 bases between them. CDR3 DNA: TGTGCCAGTTCCGGGCCCCCTGTGTTTGCTGGAAACACCATATATTTT. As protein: CASSGPPVFAGNTIYF. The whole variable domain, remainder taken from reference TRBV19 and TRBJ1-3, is DGGITQSPKYLFRKEGQNVTLSCEQNLNHDAMYWYRQDPGQGLRLIYYSQIVNDFQKGDIAEGYSVSREKKESFPLTVTSAQKNPTAFYLCASSGPPVFAGNTIYFGEGSWLTVV.

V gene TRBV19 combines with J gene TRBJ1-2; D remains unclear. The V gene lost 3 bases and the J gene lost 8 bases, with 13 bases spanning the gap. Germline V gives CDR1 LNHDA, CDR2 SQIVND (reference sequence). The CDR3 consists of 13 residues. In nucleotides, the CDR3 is TGTGCCAGTAGTATGGAACGACTTAAGGGCTACACCTTC. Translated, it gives CASSMERLKGYTF.

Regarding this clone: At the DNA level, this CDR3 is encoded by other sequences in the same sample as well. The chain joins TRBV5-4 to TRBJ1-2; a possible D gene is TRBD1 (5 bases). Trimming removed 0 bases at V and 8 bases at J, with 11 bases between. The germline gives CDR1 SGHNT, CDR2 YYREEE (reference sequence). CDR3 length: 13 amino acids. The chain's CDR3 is CASSLGQGGGYTF. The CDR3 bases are TGTGCCAGCAGCTTGGGGCAGGGTGGCGGCTACACCTTC.

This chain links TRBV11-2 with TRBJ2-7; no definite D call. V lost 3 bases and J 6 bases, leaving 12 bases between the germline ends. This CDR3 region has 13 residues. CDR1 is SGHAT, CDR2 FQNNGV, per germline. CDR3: CASSFRTDSEQYF. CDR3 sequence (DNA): TGTGCCAGCAGCTTTCGGACGGATTCCGAGCAGTACTTC.

The CDR3 region has the DNA TGTGCCACCGCTAGGCAGGGATCCTACAATGAGCAGTTCTTC. It specifies CATARQGSYNEQFF. The V call is TRBV19, the J call TRBJ2-1; possible D gene TRBD1, 5 bases. CDR1 is LNHDA and CDR2 is SQIVND in the germline V gene (reference sequence). V was pared by 10 bases and J by 1 base, with 14 bases between. The CDR3 runs 14 residues.

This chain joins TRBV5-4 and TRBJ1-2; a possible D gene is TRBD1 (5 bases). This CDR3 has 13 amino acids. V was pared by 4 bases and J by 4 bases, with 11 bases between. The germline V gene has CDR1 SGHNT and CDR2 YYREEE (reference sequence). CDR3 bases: TGTGCCAGCAGCCCCCGGGACTCCTATGGCTACACCTTC. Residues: CASSPRDSYGYTF. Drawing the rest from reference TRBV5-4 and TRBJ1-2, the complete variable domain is ETGVTQSPTHLIKTRGQQVTLRCSSQSGHNTVSWYQQALGQGPQFIFQYYREEENGRGNFPPRFSGLQFPNYSSELNVNALELDDSALYLCASSPRDSYGYTFGSGTRLTVV.

The CDR3 DNA is TGTGCCAGCAGTTTAGCAGGGACGGCCACTAGGAACACTGAAGCTTTCTTT. This gives the protein CASSLAGTATRNTEAFF. The chain couples TRBV27 to TRBJ1-1; a possible D gene is TRBD1 (5 bases). CDR3 length equals 17 residues. Trimming removed 2 bases from V and 1 base from J, with 17 bases in between. The germline V gene encodes CDR1 MNHEY and CDR2 SMNVEV (reference sequence).

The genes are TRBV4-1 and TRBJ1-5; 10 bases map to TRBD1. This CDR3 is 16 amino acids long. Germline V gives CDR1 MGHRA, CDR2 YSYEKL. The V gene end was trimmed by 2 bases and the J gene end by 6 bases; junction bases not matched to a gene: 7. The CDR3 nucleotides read TGCGCCAGCAGCCAATTGGGGACAGGGGCAGGTCAGCCCCAGCATTTT. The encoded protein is CASSQLGTGAGQPQHF.

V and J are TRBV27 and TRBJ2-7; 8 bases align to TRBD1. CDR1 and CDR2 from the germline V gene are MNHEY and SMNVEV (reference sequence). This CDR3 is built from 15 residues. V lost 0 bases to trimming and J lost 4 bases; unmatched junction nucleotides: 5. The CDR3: CASSLSTGATYEQYF. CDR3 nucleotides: TGTGCCAGCAGTTTATCGACAGGGGCTACTTACGAGCAGTACTTC.

The CDR3 bases are TGTGCCAGCAGTGTTGCCCCCGGGGCTGGGAATGAAAAACTGTTTTTT. Its translation is CASSVAPGAGNEKLFF. The chain links TRBV25-1 to TRBJ1-4; D is perhaps TRBD1 (5 bases). Germline loops: CDR1 MGHDK, CDR2 SYGVNS. The CDR3 runs 16 residues. The V end lost 4 bases, the J end lost 5 bases, and 17 bases lay between the germline ends.

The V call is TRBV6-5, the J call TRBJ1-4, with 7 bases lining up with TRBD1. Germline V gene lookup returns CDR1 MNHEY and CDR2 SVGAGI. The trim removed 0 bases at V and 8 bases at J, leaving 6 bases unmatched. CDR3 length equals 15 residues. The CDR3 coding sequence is TGTGCCAGCAGTTACTCTAGGGGGCGAAGGGAAAAACTGTTTTTT. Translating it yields CASSYSRGRREKLFF.

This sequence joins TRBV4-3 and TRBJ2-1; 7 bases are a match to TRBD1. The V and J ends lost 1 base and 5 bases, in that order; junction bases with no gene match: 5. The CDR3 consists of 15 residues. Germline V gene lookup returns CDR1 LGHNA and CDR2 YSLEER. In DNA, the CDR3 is TGCGCCAGCAGCCAAGGGGACAGTTTCAACAATGAGCAGTTCTTC. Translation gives CASSQGDSFNNEQFF.

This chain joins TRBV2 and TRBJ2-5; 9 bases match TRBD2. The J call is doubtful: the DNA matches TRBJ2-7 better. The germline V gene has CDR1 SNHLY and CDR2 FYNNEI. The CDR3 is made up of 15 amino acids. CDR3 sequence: CASSPQRGDQYEQYF. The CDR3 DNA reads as TGTGCCAGCAGTCCTCAGCGGGGGGATCAGTACGAGCAGTACTTC.

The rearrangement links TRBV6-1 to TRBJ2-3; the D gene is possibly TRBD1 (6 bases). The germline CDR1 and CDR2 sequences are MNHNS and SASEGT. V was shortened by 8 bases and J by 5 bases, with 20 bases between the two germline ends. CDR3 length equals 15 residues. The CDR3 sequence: CASASSRTDIDTQYF. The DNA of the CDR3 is TGTGCCAGCGCTTCTTCCCGGACAGACATAGATACGCAGTATTTT.

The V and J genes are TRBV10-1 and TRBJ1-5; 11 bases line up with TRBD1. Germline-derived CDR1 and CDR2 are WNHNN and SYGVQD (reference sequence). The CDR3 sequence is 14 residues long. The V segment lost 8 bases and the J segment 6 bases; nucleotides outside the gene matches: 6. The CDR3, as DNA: TGCGCCAGCCCGGACAGGGGGCTTGGTCAGCCCCAGCATTTT. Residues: CASPDRGLGQPQHF.

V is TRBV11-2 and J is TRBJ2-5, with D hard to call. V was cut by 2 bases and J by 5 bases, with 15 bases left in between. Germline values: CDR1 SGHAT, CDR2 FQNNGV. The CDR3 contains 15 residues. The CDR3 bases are TGTGCCAGCAGCTTACAACTCTCCCCTGGTGAGACCCAGTACTTC. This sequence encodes CASSLQLSPGETQYF.

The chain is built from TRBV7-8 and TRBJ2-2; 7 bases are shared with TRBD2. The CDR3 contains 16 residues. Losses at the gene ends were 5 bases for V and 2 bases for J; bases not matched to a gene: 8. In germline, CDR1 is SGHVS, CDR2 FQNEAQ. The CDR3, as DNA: TGTGCCAGCAGCGCCTACAGCGGGGCTAACACCGGGGAGCTGTTTTTT. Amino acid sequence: CASSAYSGANTGELFF. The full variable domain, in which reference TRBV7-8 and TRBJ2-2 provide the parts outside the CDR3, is GAGVSQSPRYKVAKRGQDVALRCDPISGHVSLFWYQQALGQGPEFLTYFQNEAQLDKSGLPSDRFFAERPEGSVSTLKIQRTQQEDSAVYLCASSAYSGANTGELFFGEGSRLTVL.

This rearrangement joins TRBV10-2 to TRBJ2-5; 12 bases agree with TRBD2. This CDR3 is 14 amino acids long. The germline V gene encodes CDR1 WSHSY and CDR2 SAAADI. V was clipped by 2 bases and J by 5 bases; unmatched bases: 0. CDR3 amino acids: CASSELAGGETQYF. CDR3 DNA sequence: TGCGCCAGCAGTGAGCTAGCGGGGGGGGAGACCCAGTACTTC.

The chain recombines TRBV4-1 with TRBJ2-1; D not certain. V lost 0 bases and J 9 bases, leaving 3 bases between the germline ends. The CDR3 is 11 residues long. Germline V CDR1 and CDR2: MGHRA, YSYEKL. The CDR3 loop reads CASSQDIEQFF. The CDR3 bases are TGCGCCAGCAGCCAAGACATTGAGCAGTTCTTC.

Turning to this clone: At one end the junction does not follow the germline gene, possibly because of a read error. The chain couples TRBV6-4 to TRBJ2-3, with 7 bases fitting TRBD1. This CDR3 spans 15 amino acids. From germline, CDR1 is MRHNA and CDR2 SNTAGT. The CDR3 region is CASSDGTATTDAQYF. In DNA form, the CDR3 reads TGTGCCAGCAGTGACGGGACAGCTACCACAGATGCGCAGTATTTT.

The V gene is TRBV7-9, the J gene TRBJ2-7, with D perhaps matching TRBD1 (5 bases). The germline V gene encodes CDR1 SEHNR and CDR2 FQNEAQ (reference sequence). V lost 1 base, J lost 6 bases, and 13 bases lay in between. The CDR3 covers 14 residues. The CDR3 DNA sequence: TGTGCCAGCAGCTTAGTGCCAGGGAAGGGCGAGCAGTACTTC. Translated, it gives CASSLVPGKGEQYF.

CDR3 nucleotide sequence: TGTGCCAGCAGCCAAGATCTGCGTAGGGACACTGAAGCTTTCTTT. It is translated as CASSQDLRRDTEAFF. The V call is TRBV4-2, the J call TRBJ1-1; D ambiguous. The CDR3 has 15 residues. Trimming removed 0 bases at V and 3 bases at J, with 11 bases between. Germline values: CDR1 LGHNA, CDR2 YNFKEQ.

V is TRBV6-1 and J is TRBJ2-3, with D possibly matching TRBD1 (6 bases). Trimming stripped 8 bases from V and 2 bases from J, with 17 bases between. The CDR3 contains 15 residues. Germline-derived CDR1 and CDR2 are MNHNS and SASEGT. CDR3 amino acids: CASASSRTDTDTQYF. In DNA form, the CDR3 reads TGTGCCAGCGCTTCTTCCCGGACAGACACAGATACGCAGTATTTT.

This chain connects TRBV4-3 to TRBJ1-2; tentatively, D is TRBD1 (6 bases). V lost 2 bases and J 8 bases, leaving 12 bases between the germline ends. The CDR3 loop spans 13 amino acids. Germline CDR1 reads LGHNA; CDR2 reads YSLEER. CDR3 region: CASSQNPGDGYTF. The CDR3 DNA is TGCGCCAGCAGCCAAAACCCAGGGGACGGCTACACCTTC.

For the CDR3, the DNA is TGTGCCAGCAGCTCGACCCGGACAGCTTCCGAGCAGTACTTC. This gives the protein CASSSTRTASEQYF. The chain uses TRBV11-2 and TRBJ2-7, with D perhaps matching TRBD1 (6 bases). Germline CDR1 and CDR2: SGHAT and FQNNGV. Trimming stripped 4 bases from V and 6 bases from J, with 16 bases between. The CDR3 is made up of 14 amino acids.